This T cell receptor beta chain is drawn from a study of shared clonotypes between healthy human individuals (dated by TCRdb to between 2020 and 2021). The study in broad terms: The cohort included a few men and a couple of women between 18 and 49 years of age. For each donor, CD4 naive and CD4 memory were each given three plates, CD8 naive was given two plates, and CD8 memory was given one plate. Blood TCR repertoires of five healthy adults were deeply sequenced to estimate repertoire size and the extent of clonotype sharing between individuals. To increase sequencing depth and limit assay-specific biases, different laboratories used diverse techniques to prepare libraries and sequence TCR repertoires. Per donor, leukapheresis produced somewhere between about 0.94 and 9 billion PBMCs.

This clone was counted at least ten times. Its antigen remains unidentified. The input lacks base qualities; no much larger clone sits a single base away. On the study overall, not on this receptor specifically: Pairwise subsampling led to the expectation that sequencing depth would affect the degree of clonotype sharing among donors. Incomplete sequencing was indicated by rarefaction of sorted-subset datasets, despite the large sequencing depth. Sampling was limited to blood, and TCR repertoires in tissue likely differ from TCR repertoires in blood. The small number of donors limited the genetic and exposure-history diversity represented. About 4.5% of naive CD4, around 3.6% of naive CD8, around 2.3% of memory CD4, and 0.35% to 0.5% of memory CD8 clonotypes were shared across a few donors. Larger estimated clonotype richness was generally found for naive subsets than for memory subsets. Higher generation probabilities were observed for clonotypes shared by all four sorted-subset donors than for non-shared clonotypes.

Germline trimming amounts to 2 bases on V and 2 bases on J, with 10 as the count of junction bases outside the gene matches. Inclusive of the bounding cysteine and phenylalanine, the CDR3 is 17 residues long. The retained sequence is limited to the CDR3, 51 bases, with the frame set at the first base. For CDR1 and CDR2, the germline V gene lists MNHNS and SASEGT. Donors were healthy HIV-negative adults with no recently reported acute infections or vaccinations. Every donor was a Caucasian adult living in Nashville, Tennessee, USA. CD8 memory samples consisted of magnetically selected CD45RO+ cells combined with CCR7-negative CD45RA+ effector memory (TemRA) cells. Blood was obtained by leukapheresis, after which PBMCs were separated by Ficoll-Histopaque density gradient centrifugation and cryopreserved in liquid nitrogen vapor phase. Analytical flow cytometry was used to check the purity and quantity of every magnetically sorted T cell population. Genomic DNA was isolated from each sorted fraction and quantified by UV absorbance on a Nanodrop 2000c.

Using the deep immunoSEQ assay, TCR CDR3 regions were amplified from genomic DNA by multiplex PCR. Extracted genomic DNA from each cell subset was spread evenly across all wells of several immunoSEQ 96-well plates, with each plate serving as a replicate. For sorted subsets, each replicate PCR was loaded with about 0.2 ug genomic DNA, equivalent to 30,000 or so T cell genomes. Purified libraries were measured with a Qubit 3.0 fluorometer, size-checked on a Bioanalyzer 2100, and measured again with the KAPA Library Quantification kit. A separate single-read 150-cycle Illumina NextSeq 550 flow cell was used to sequence each immunoSEQ 96-well plate. From the authors' description of their analysis: Because the immunoSEQ output held only junctional sequences and lacked quality scores, the filtering could not match the filtering applied to full-length reads. To assign V/J genes and CDR3, sequences were annotated against IMGT germline references using PyIR, a Python wrapper for IgBLAST v1.9. Reads were removed for weak V/J assignments (E-value above 1e-6), missing CDR3, stop codons, out-of-frame junctions, or ambiguous translated residues. V3J clonotypes were defined by identical inferred V gene, J gene, and CDR3 amino acid sequence. To compute the percentage overlap between repertoires, the number of shared unique clonotypes was divided by the size of the smaller repertoire. Richness of each repertoire was evaluated using RTK rarefaction, the Chao1 estimator, and Recon v2.1 estimates of unobserved clonotypes. Generation probabilities for all TCRbeta clonotypes obtained by the gDNA method from a few donors were computed using OLGA. Imported from immuneACCESS, the table was reduced by TCRdb to in-frame sequences with V and J called. These copies leave out some clones; in studies compared against another copy, an unresolved V gene accounts for under half, and the cause of the remainder is not known. That table gives V, J and clone size, and the DNA gave D and trimming. Present in this sample are roughly 110,000 clones, around 68% of which were seen just once. About 23% of the sample belongs to the ten largest clones.

Recombination joined TRBV6-1 with TRBJ2-7, and 9 junction bases match TRBD2. The clonotype comes from a woman between 25 and 40 years old in good health. The specimen sequenced was memory CD8+ T cells sorted from blood. The sample's cell subset or site label is to be understood as: CD45RO+ cells pooled with CCR7-negative TemRA cells. The CDR3 reads CASSEIGGASGTYEQYF. The DNA sequence is given as TGTGCCAGCAGTGAAATAGGTGGGGCTAGCGGGACCTACGAGCAGTACTTC.